One sample yielded the 30 T cell receptor beta chains listed below, sequenced in a study of CD8+ T cells in alopecia areata. Sequencing used cDNA as its template, made by extracting RNA and reverse transcribing it. Libraries were prepared by immunoSEQ multiplex PCR; TCRdb keeps only in-frame clonotypes and omits some of them. The table lists around 200,000 clones, around half of them singletons. Stated treatment: oral pan-JAK inhibitor, 5-10 mg twice daily. This specimen was CD8+ T cells sorted from blood, taken at week 24, from a patient treated with tofacitinib. The receptors shown here come from a human donor with alopecia areata.

This clone has more than one count but fewer than ten. The chain employs TRBV19 and TRBJ1-1; D might be TRBD1 (5 bases). The CDR3 loop spans 10 amino acids. Germline CDR1 is LNHDA and CDR2 is SQIVND (reference sequence). V gave up 7 bases and J gave up 7 bases, with 7 bases separating them. The CDR3 nucleotides are TGTGCCAGTATCCAGGGTGAAGCTTTCTTT. Its protein is CASIQGEAFF.

The chain uses TRBV2 and TRBJ2-2, with 9 bases that match TRBD2. CDR1 is SNHLY, CDR2 FYNNEI, per germline. The CDR3 is 15 amino acids. The junction had 8 bases not matched to a gene; V was cut back by 6 bases and J by 6 bases. This CDR3 reads CASSLSGGNAGELFF. The DNA for the CDR3 is TGTGCCAGCAGCCTTAGCGGGGGAAATGCCGGGGAGCTGTTTTTT.

This clone was detected only a few times. The V and J genes are TRBV27 and TRBJ2-1, with 14 bases that match TRBD2. Looked up from germline, CDR1 is MNHEY and CDR2 is SMNVEV (reference sequence). V lost 5 bases, J lost 5 bases, and 8 bases stayed unmatched. The CDR3 contains 17 residues. This CDR3 reads CASSTRTSGGWNNEQFF. The CDR3 nucleotides are TGTGCCAGCAGTACTAGGACTAGCGGGGGGTGGAACAATGAGCAGTTCTTC.

The V and J genes are TRBV27 and TRBJ1-6, with D possibly TRBD1 on 5 matching bases. The length of the CDR3 is 13 residues. CDR1 MNHEY and CDR2 SMNVEV come from the germline V gene (reference sequence). V gave up 6 bases and J gave up 9 bases, with 12 bases separating them. The CDR3 here is CASRGETTSPLHF. CDR3 bases: TGTGCCAGCAGGGGGGAAACAACTTCACCCCTCCACTTT.

This clone was seen more than once but under ten times. V usage is TRBV4-3 and J usage is TRBJ1-1; D possibly corresponds to TRBD1 (6 bases). From germline, CDR1 is LGHNA and CDR2 YSLEER. Trimming took 0 bases from V and 1 from J, leaving 9 bases between them. This CDR3 is built from 15 residues. This CDR3 reads CASSQDGQQNTEAFF. The CDR3 nucleotides are TGCGCCAGCAGCCAAGATGGACAGCAGAACACTGAAGCTTTCTTT.

The V gene is TRBV29-1, the J gene TRBJ2-7; D is undetermined. Trimming took off 1 base at V and 3 bases at J, with 13 bases between the two ends. CDR3 length equals 14 residues. Germline lookup yields CDR1 SQVTM and CDR2 ANQGSEA. In nucleotides, the CDR3 is TGCAGCGTTGAAGTGAAGGGAAAGGACTACGAGCAGTACTTC. Amino acids: CSVEVKGKDYEQYF.

This clone was seen a handful of times. This chain connects TRBV29-1 to TRBJ2-7; TRBD1 aligns across 7 bases. CDR3 length equals 12 residues. From germline, CDR1 is SQVTM and CDR2 ANQGSEA. The trim removed 4 bases at V and 1 base at J, leaving 1 base unmatched. The CDR3 protein is CSVGTGSYEQYF. The DNA of the CDR3 is TGCAGCGTTGGGACAGGATCCTACGAGCAGTACTTC.

V usage is TRBV29-1 and J usage is TRBJ1-2; D might be TRBD1 (6 bases). This CDR3 region has 11 residues. The ends were cut back, 4 bases at V and 8 bases at J, with 11 bases in the middle. The germline CDR1 and CDR2 sequences are SQVTM and ANQGSEA. The CDR3 reads CSVATGKGYTF. The DNA for the CDR3 is TGCAGCGTTGCTACAGGGAAGGGCTACACCTTC.

This clone was seen a handful of times. Other DNA sequences of this sample code for an identical CDR3. CDR3: CSVGGGTGELFF. DNA of the CDR3: TGCAGCGTTGGAGGGGGGACCGGGGAGCTGTTTTTT. The V and J genes are TRBV29-1 and TRBJ2-2; the D gene could be TRBD1 or TRBD2 (6 bases each). The V and J ends lost 4 bases and 5 bases respectively, with 8 bases between them. This CDR3 spans 12 amino acids. Germline CDR1 SQVTM, CDR2 ANQGSEA.

There are a few counts of this clone. The chain couples TRBV10-2 to TRBJ1-1; TRBD1 might be the D (5 bases). Germline-derived CDR1 and CDR2 are WSHSY and SAAADI. V lost 5 bases and J 6 bases, leaving 7 bases between the germline ends. The CDR3 extends over 11 amino acids. CDR3 in amino acids: CASSRGAEAFF. The CDR3 DNA follows: TGCGCCAGCAGTCGGGGCGCTGAAGCTTTCTTT.

This clone turned up a few times. The chain carries TRBV4-3 and TRBJ1-1; tentative D call: TRBD1 (5 bases). This CDR3 is 17 amino acids long. Germline CDR1 LGHNA, CDR2 YSLEER. The V end was cut by 2 bases, the J end by 2 bases, with 18 bases between. In DNA, the CDR3 is TGCGCCAGCAGCCAATGGGGAGGACAAACGGCAAACACTGAAGCTTTCTTT. As protein: CASSQWGGQTANTEAFF.

This clone was observed a handful of times. The chain combines TRBV4-3 with TRBJ2-3, with 7 bases identical to TRBD2. The ends lost 0 bases at V and 2 bases at J; junction bases unmatched: 2. Germline V lookup: CDR1 LGHNA, CDR2 YSLEER. The CDR3 length is 15 residues. Here the CDR3 reads CASSQDRDYTDTQYF. As DNA, the CDR3 is TGCGCCAGCAGCCAAGATCGGGACTACACAGATACGCAGTATTTT.

The chain carries TRBV25-1 and TRBJ2-7; D ambiguous. Between the trimmed V and J ends, which lost 3 bases and 0 bases, there was a span of 0 bases. The CDR3 sequence is 11 residues long. Germline V gives CDR1 MGHDK, CDR2 SYGVNS. The CDR3 sequence: CASSDSYEQYF. In DNA form, the CDR3 reads TGTGCCAGCAGTGACTCCTACGAGCAGTACTTC.

The chain employs TRBV12-5 and TRBJ2-3; the D gene is possibly TRBD1 (5 bases). Germline CDR1 is LGHNT and CDR2 is FRNRAP. Deletions cut 5 bases from V and 2 bases from J, with 11 bases between. The CDR3 contains 14 residues. The CDR3 DNA reads as TGTGCTAGTGGTCCAGGGCCACCCACAGATACGCAGTATTTT. Encoded protein: CASGPGPPTDTQYF.

The chain uses TRBV6-5 and TRBJ2-1; TRBD2 might be the D (6 bases). This CDR3 spans 13 amino acids. Germline CDR1 and CDR2: MNHEY and SVGAGI. Trimming stripped 2 bases from V and 5 bases from J, with 7 bases between. The chain's CDR3 is CASSYAGHNEQFF. CDR3 bases: TGTGCCAGCAGTTACGCGGGGCACAATGAGCAGTTCTTC.

This chain joins TRBV15 and TRBJ2-2, with TRBD2 as a possible D gene (5 bases). Germline lookup yields CDR1 LNHNV and CDR2 YYDKDF (reference sequence). Trimming took 7 bases from V and 4 from J, leaving 10 bases between them. The CDR3 loop spans 13 amino acids. CDR3 loop: CATMTGGTGELFF. CDR3 nucleotide sequence: TGTGCCACCATGACCGGAGGCACCGGGGAGCTGTTTTTT.

This clone came up a few times. J is TRBJ1-1 and V is TRBV29-1, with D perhaps TRBD1 (6 bases). CDR3 length: 14 amino acids. Trimming left V 3 bases short and J 4 bases short, with 15 bases between. Per the germline V gene, CDR1 is SQVTM and CDR2 is ANQGSEA. CDR3 protein: CSVDAGEEGTEAFF. Written as DNA, the CDR3 is TGCAGCGTTGATGCAGGGGAGGAGGGCACTGAAGCTTTCTTT.

This chain uses TRBV5-6 with TRBJ2-7; perhaps TRBD2 as D (6 bases). Germline assignment: CDR1 SGHDT and CDR2 YYEEEE. Trimming took off 2 bases at V and 4 bases at J, with 13 bases between the two ends. This CDR3 contains 14 residues. CDR3 sequence: CASSFLSSEYEQYF. In DNA form, the CDR3 reads TGTGCCAGCAGCTTCCTCTCTAGCGAGTACGAGCAGTACTTC.

The chain employs TRBV10-3 and TRBJ2-5, with D uncertain. The ends were cut back, 4 bases at V and 5 bases at J, with 11 bases in the middle. Germline CDR1 and CDR2: ENHRY and SYGVKD. The length of the CDR3 is 13 residues. CDR3 coding DNA: TGTGCCATCAGTGCCATTAGGCAGGAGACCCAGTACTTC. Translating gives CAISAIRQETQYF.

The CDR3 loop is CASSLRTGGLTYEQYF. DNA of the CDR3: TGTGCCAGCAGCCTCCGGACAGGGGGCCTAACCTACGAGCAGTACTTC. The chain is built from TRBV7-9 and TRBJ2-7; 11 bases are a match to TRBD1. The V and J ends lost 5 bases and 2 bases, in that order; junction bases with no gene match: 8. The germline V gene has CDR1 SEHNR and CDR2 FQNEAQ (reference sequence). This CDR3 is built from 16 residues. Combining the CDR3 with reference TRBV7-9 and TRBJ2-7 gives the whole variable domain DTGVSQNPRHKITKRGQNVTFRCDPISEHNRLYWYRQTLGQGPEFLTYFQNEAQLEKSRLLSDRFSAERPKGSFSTLEIQRTEQGDSAMYLCASSLRTGGLTYEQYFGPGTRLTVT.

This chain joins TRBV29-1 and TRBJ2-7; TRBD1 agrees at 7 bases. With 4 bases clipped from V and 5 bases from J, the junction kept 5 bases outside the gene matches. The CDR3 is made up of 12 amino acids. Germline CDR1 reads SQVTM; CDR2 reads ANQGSEA. CDR3 in amino acids: CSVATGTHEQYF. CDR3 in DNA: TGCAGCGTTGCGACAGGGACCCACGAGCAGTACTTC.

The chain employs TRBV13 and TRBJ2-1; the D is unclear. V lost 5 bases and J lost 0, with 8 bases in between. The CDR3 spans 14 residues. Germline CDR1 PRHDT, CDR2 FYEKMQ (reference sequence). The CDR3 coding sequence is TGTGCCAGCAGCCCCAGGAACTCCTACAATGAGCAGTTCTTC. Amino acid sequence: CASSPRNSYNEQFF.

This clone was seen a few times. The rearrangement joins TRBV28 to TRBJ1-6; 7 bases agree with TRBD1. This CDR3 region has 14 residues. CDR1 and CDR2 (germline): MDHEN, SYDVKM. Trimming cost V 3 bases and J 5 bases; bases outside gene matches: 1. The CDR3 sequence: CASSLTGNNSPLHF. DNA for the CDR3: TGTGCCAGCAGTTTGACAGGGAATAATTCACCCCTCCACTTT. The full variable domain, rest sourced from reference TRBV28 and TRBJ1-6, is DVKVTQSSRYLVKRTGEKVFLECVQDMDHENMFWYRQDPGLGLRLIYFSYDVKMKEKGDIPEGYSVSREKKERFSLILESASTNQTSMYLCASSLTGNNSPLHFGNGTRLTVT.

The chain carries TRBV7-9 and TRBJ2-3; TRBD2 matches at 7 bases. In germline, CDR1 is SEHNR, CDR2 FQNEAQ (reference sequence). Unmatched junction bases numbered 7, after V lost 0 bases and J lost 7 bases. The CDR3 runs 15 residues. The CDR3 region is CASSLATSVNNTQYF. For the CDR3, the DNA is TGTGCCAGCAGCTTAGCCACTAGCGTAAACAATACGCAGTATTTT.

The CDR3 here is CASSLGQELGNTQYF. CDR3 DNA: TGTGCCAGCAGCTTAGGACAGGAACTCGGGAATACGCAGTATTTT. V is TRBV7-6 and J is TRBJ2-3, with a possible D match to TRBD1 (6 bases). The V gene's germline CDR1 is SGHVS and CDR2 FNYEAQ. Trimming removed 1 base from V and 7 bases from J, with 15 bases in between. The length of the CDR3 is 15 residues.

The chain uses TRBV5-1 and TRBJ2-7; D is possibly TRBD2 (5 bases). The CDR3 has 14 residues. Trimming took 7 bases from V and 3 from J, leaving 17 bases between them. The germline V gene has CDR1 SGHRS and CDR2 YFSETQ. CDR3 in amino acids: CASQPEDGDYEQYF. CDR3 sequence (DNA): TGCGCCAGCCAGCCGGAGGACGGGGACTACGAGCAGTACTTC.

The chain joins TRBV11-1 to TRBJ1-2; D may be TRBD1 (6 bases). Between the trimmed V and J ends, which lost 4 bases and 8 bases, there was a span of 11 bases. The CDR3 is 12 amino acids. Germline CDR1 reads SGHAT; CDR2 reads FQDESV (reference sequence). CDR3 coding DNA: TGTGCCAGCAGCTCCTCGGACAGCGGCTACACCTTC. Translating gives CASSSSDSGYTF.

This clone was recorded only once. The chain couples TRBV14 to TRBJ2-7; D could derive from TRBD1 or TRBD2 (5 bases each). The CDR3 is 15 residues long. CDR1 and CDR2 from the germline V gene are SGHDN and FVKESK. V was clipped by 1 base and J by 3 bases, with 13 bases between them. The CDR3 nucleotides are TGTGCCAGCAGCCAAGGTTTGGGACCGGGCTACGAGCAGTACTTC. Protein: CASSQGLGPGYEQYF.

This clone has only a few counts. The rearrangement uses TRBV30 and TRBJ1-4; D is undetermined. Germline V CDR1 and CDR2: GTSNPN, SVGIG (reference sequence). This CDR3 comprises 16 residues. Trimming left V 1 base short and J 5 bases short, with 17 bases between. The CDR3 DNA follows: TGTGCCTGGAGTGAGATTGGTGGGCAGCTCAATGAAAAACTGTTTTTT. Translating it yields CAWSEIGGQLNEKLFF.

The chain's CDR3 is CASSLSAGGNSPLHF. The CDR3 region has the DNA TGTGCCAGCAGCTTATCGGCAGGGGGGAATTCACCCCTCCACTTT. The chain recombines TRBV7-2 with TRBJ1-6; 7 nucleotides match TRBD1. The CDR3 consists of 15 residues. J lost 7 bases, V lost 2 bases, and 5 bases had no gene match. Germline V lookup: CDR1 SGHTA, CDR2 FQGNSA.